This entry lists 28 T cell receptor beta chains sequenced from one sample in a study of cytomegalovirus exposure and HLA in healthy donors. With 60 Vbeta and 13 Jbeta primers, the PCR was carried out. TCRdb's copy holds only in-frame clones and misses some; the assay was immunoSEQ multiplex PCR. The table includes 150,000 to 200,000 clones, 70% to 85% detected once. Sequencing was performed on PBMCs. Receptors originate from a woman in her thirties in good health and CMV-seronegative.

The chain joins TRBV20-1 to TRBJ2-5; 8 bases are a match to TRBD2. Germline V CDR1 and CDR2: DFQATT, SNEGSKA (reference sequence). The CDR3 consists of 11 residues. Unmatched junction bases numbered 2, after V lost 6 bases and J lost 5 bases. The CDR3 reads CSARGGETQYF. In DNA form, the CDR3 reads TGCAGTGCGCGCGGGGGGGAGACCCAGTACTTC.

This chain joins TRBV6-6 and TRBJ1-2; no reliable D call. Trimming left V 8 bases short and J 2 bases short, with 9 bases between. Per the germline V gene, CDR1 is MNHNY and CDR2 is SVGAGI (reference sequence). The CDR3 sequence is 12 residues long. The DNA of the CDR3 is TGTGCCAGCTCCCCCAGAAACTATGGCTACACCTTC. Residues: CASSPRNYGYTF.

This clone was counted only a few times. The gene calls are TRBV2 and TRBJ2-2, with D possibly being TRBD2 (7 bases). This CDR3 is 15 amino acids long. V was cut by 7 bases and J by 4 bases, with 16 bases left in between. The germline gives CDR1 SNHLY, CDR2 FYNNEI. DNA of the CDR3: TGTGCCAGCACCCTAGGGGAGGGGGGCACCGGGGAGCTGTTTTTT. This encodes CASTLGEGGTGELFF.

The gene calls are TRBV5-6 and TRBJ1-6, with D possibly TRBD1 on 6 matching bases. The CDR3 covers 13 residues. Germline CDR1 SGHDT, CDR2 YYEEEE. V lost 0 bases and J lost 15, with 13 bases in between. CDR3 residues: CASSLGWTEILHF. DNA for the CDR3: TGTGCCAGCAGCTTGGGGTGGACAGAGATCCTCCACTTT.

V gene TRBV10-1 combines with J gene TRBJ2-3, with D tentatively TRBD2 (5 bases). Trimming removed 4 bases from V and 1 base from J, with 12 bases in between. CDR1 is WNHNN and CDR2 is SYGVQD in the germline V gene (reference sequence). The CDR3 contains 15 residues. The CDR3 sequence: CASSGGPDRTDTQYF. The DNA for the CDR3 is TGCGCCAGCAGTGGAGGGCCGGATCGCACAGATACGCAGTATTTT.

The chain recombines TRBV7-2 with TRBJ1-3; no definite D call. Deletions cut 2 bases from V and 4 bases from J, with 9 bases between. CDR3 length: 14 residues. CDR1 SGHTA and CDR2 FQGNSA come from the germline V gene. The CDR3 spells CASSLTGRGNTIYF. CDR3 sequence (DNA): TGTGCCAGCAGCTTAACGGGAAGAGGAAACACCATATATTTT.

This rearrangement joins TRBV5-6 to TRBJ1-1; D unresolved. The CDR3 has 16 residues. Germline assignment: CDR1 SGHDT and CDR2 YYEEEE. The germline V and J ends were trimmed by 4 bases and 6 bases, with 22 bases remaining between them. CDR3 residues: CASSPRSHGVKSEAFF. The CDR3 coding sequence is TGTGCCAGCAGCCCCCGGTCCCACGGGGTGAAGTCTGAAGCTTTCTTT.

The chain has TRBV19 and TRBJ2-7; 9 positions agree with TRBD1. The CDR3 sequence is 15 residues long. Per the germline V gene, CDR1 is LNHDA and CDR2 is SQIVND (reference sequence). The ends lost 4 bases at V and 4 bases at J; junction bases unmatched: 8. The CDR3 region has the DNA TGTGCCAGTAGTAACCCGGGACAGGGAACGTACGAGCAGTACTTC. Amino acids: CASSNPGQGTYEQYF.

The V and J genes are TRBV4-3 and TRBJ1-6; TRBD1 is a possible D gene (6 bases). The V gene lost 4 bases and the J gene lost 6 bases, with 10 bases spanning the gap. This CDR3 region has 14 residues. Looked up from germline, CDR1 is LGHNA and CDR2 is YSLEER. The CDR3 spells CASSRTVLNSPLHF. CDR3 DNA: TGCGCCAGCAGCCGGACAGTGCTTAATTCACCCCTCCACTTT.

This chain connects TRBV19 to TRBJ2-1, with 7 nucleotides matching TRBD2. The V and J ends lost 8 bases and 5 bases, in that order; junction bases with no gene match: 12. Looked up from germline, CDR1 is LNHDA and CDR2 is SQIVND (reference sequence). The CDR3 spans 15 residues. As DNA, the CDR3 is TGTGCCAGTTCGTATTCTAGCGGACCTAACAATGAGCAGTTCTTC. Translation gives CASSYSSGPNNEQFF.

J is TRBJ1-2 and V is TRBV6-5; D gene unclear. The CDR3 covers 15 residues. The V and J ends lost 5 bases and 7 bases respectively, with 20 bases between them. Germline CDR1 reads MNHEY; CDR2 reads SVGAGI. CDR3 in DNA: TGTGCCAGCAGTACTCTGGAGGCACTGCGCGGTGGCTACACCTTC. This codes for CASSTLEALRGGYTF.

The chain carries TRBV27 and TRBJ2-1; D is perhaps TRBD2 (5 bases). The CDR3 is made up of 12 amino acids. The germline CDR1 and CDR2 sequences are MNHEY and SMNVEV (reference sequence). With 6 bases removed from V and 9 bases from J, the gap between germline ends came to 12 bases. The CDR3 DNA reads as TGTGCCAGCAGCGTGACGGGGTTTGAGCAGTTCTTC. Translated, it gives CASSVTGFEQFF.

The V call is TRBV4-1, the J call TRBJ1-4; tentatively, D is TRBD1 (6 bases). This CDR3 region has 16 residues. V lost 4 bases and J 8 bases, leaving 20 bases between the germline ends. The V gene's germline CDR1 is MGHRA and CDR2 YSYEKL. CDR3 DNA: TGCGCCAGCAGCCTCGCCCTCAGGGGCCGGGACGAAAAACTGTTTTTT. Its protein product is CASSLALRGRDEKLFF.

This clone was found many times. The chain recombines TRBV5-1 with TRBJ1-1; D is perhaps TRBD1 (6 bases). Germline CDR1 SGHRS, CDR2 YFSETQ. Trimming took 4 bases from V and 1 from J, leaving 14 bases between them. The CDR3 has 15 amino acids. Here the CDR3 DNA reads TGCGCCAGCAGCGCCACCGGGACACCGAACACTGAAGCTTTCTTT. It codes for CASSATGTPNTEAFF.

The chain uses TRBV4-1 and TRBJ2-5; TRBD1 might be the D (5 bases). The J call is in doubt because the DNA end fits TRBJ2-7 better. CDR1 and CDR2 (germline): MGHRA, YSYEKL. There are 14 residues in the CDR3. The DNA of the CDR3 is TGCGCCAGCAGCCAAGATGTCGGACACTCCGAGCAGTACTTC. Translated, it gives CASSQDVGHSEQYF.

The chain joins TRBV4-3 to TRBJ2-5, with D possibly TRBD2 on 6 matching bases. Germline assignment: CDR1 LGHNA and CDR2 YSLEER. Between the trimmed V and J ends, which lost 8 bases and 5 bases, there was a span of 21 bases. The CDR3 totals 15 residues. CDR3 amino acids: CASRQTGEVWETQYF. The CDR3, as DNA: TGCGCCAGCCGACAAACGGGAGAGGTCTGGGAGACCCAGTACTTC.

V gene TRBV5-6 combines with J gene TRBJ2-7; D is perhaps TRBD1 (5 bases). This CDR3 has 12 amino acids. From germline, CDR1 is SGHDT and CDR2 YYEEEE. V gave up 2 bases and J gave up 3 bases, with 6 bases separating them. The CDR3 bases are TGTGCCAGCAGCTTTCAGGGCTACGAGCAGTACTTC. Protein: CASSFQGYEQYF.

This chain joins TRBV2 and TRBJ2-5, with 11 positions matching TRBD2. The V and J ends lost 1 base and 0 bases, in that order; junction bases with no gene match: 1. CDR1 and CDR2 from the germline V gene are SNHLY and FYNNEI. This CDR3 has 16 amino acids. CDR3 protein: CASSEVAGGYQETQYF. The CDR3 nucleotides read TGTGCCAGCAGTGAAGTAGCGGGGGGGTACCAAGAGACCCAGTACTTC.

This chain links TRBV19 with TRBJ1-5; possible D gene TRBD1, 6 bases. Per the germline V gene, CDR1 is LNHDA and CDR2 is SQIVND (reference sequence). Trimming shortened V by 5 bases and J by 4 bases, and 15 bases separated the two germline ends. The CDR3 has 15 residues. The DNA for the CDR3 is TGTGCCAGTAGTCTCGCGGACAGCGATAATCAGCCCCAGCATTTT. Its translation is CASSLADSDNQPQHF.

This clone appeared a single time. This chain links TRBV13 with TRBJ1-2; 8 bases are shared with TRBD1. The CDR3 runs to 14 residues. Germline assignment: CDR1 PRHDT and CDR2 FYEKMQ (reference sequence). The V segment lost 5 bases and the J segment 5 bases; nucleotides outside the gene matches: 7. CDR3 in amino acids: CASSDGTGPYGYTF. As DNA, the CDR3 is TGTGCCAGCAGCGACGGGACAGGACCTTATGGCTACACCTTC.

The genes are TRBV5-1 and TRBJ2-5; D is perhaps TRBD1 (6 bases). With 4 bases removed from V and 2 bases from J, the gap between germline ends came to 18 bases. Germline CDR1 is SGHRS and CDR2 is YFSETQ. This CDR3 is built from 16 residues. The CDR3 DNA is TGCGCCAGCAGCCTACGCCCAAGGACAGATCAAGAGACCCAGTACTTC. As protein: CASSLRPRTDQETQYF.

This clone was picked up one time. Sequence at one end of the junction differs from germline and may be a read error. This chain uses TRBV18 with TRBJ2-7, with 10 bases lining up with TRBD1. The V gene's germline CDR1 is KGHSH and CDR2 LQKENI. The CDR3 is 13 residues long. The CDR3 sequence is CASSPANDRGLVF. Here the CDR3 DNA reads TGTGCCAGCTCACCAGCCAACGACAGGGGGCTCGTATTC.

The chain couples TRBV9 to TRBJ2-7, with 9 bases that match TRBD2. In germline, CDR1 is SGDLS, CDR2 YYNGEE. Unmatched junction bases numbered 3, after V lost 0 bases and J lost 2 bases. The CDR3 extends over 15 amino acids. CDR3 coding DNA: TGTGCCAGCAGCGTAGGTGTAGCGGGGGCCTACGAGCAGTACTTC. Protein: CASSVGVAGAYEQYF.

The chain carries TRBV7-2 and TRBJ1-3; 7 nucleotides align to TRBD1. Germline values: CDR1 SGHTA, CDR2 FQGNSA. This CDR3 comprises 16 residues. J gave up 0 bases and V 6 bases, and 8 bases lay outside the gene matches. The CDR3 loop is CASSTGTVSSGNTIYF. The CDR3 coding sequence is TGTGCCAGCAGTACCGGGACAGTTAGCTCTGGAAACACCATATATTTT.

The chain joins TRBV6-6 to TRBJ1-5; D perhaps matches TRBD1 (6 bases). The CDR3 sequence is 16 residues long. V lost 0 bases and J 3 bases, leaving 12 bases between the germline ends. CDR1 and CDR2 (germline): MNHNY, SVGAGI (reference sequence). CDR3 region: CASSYSGQSFNQPQHF. The CDR3 nucleotides are TGTGCCAGCAGTTACTCAGGACAGTCTTTCAATCAGCCCCAGCATTTT.

The rearrangement uses TRBV28 and TRBJ2-2; TRBD2 aligns across 14 bases. The germline gives CDR1 MDHEN, CDR2 SYDVKM. The CDR3 runs to 16 residues. V trimming: 8 bases; J trimming: 9 bases; junction bases outside the gene matches: 11. This CDR3 reads CASGPRTSGRYRELFF. The CDR3 DNA follows: TGTGCCAGCGGACCGCGGACTAGCGGGAGGTATAGGGAGCTGTTTTTT.

This chain links TRBV30 with TRBJ1-2; 8 bases are a match to TRBD1. After removal of 4 bases from V and 7 bases from J, the junction contained 14 bases not matched to a gene. Germline assignment: CDR1 GTSNPN and CDR2 SVGIG (reference sequence). This CDR3 comprises 15 residues. CDR3 bases: TGTGCCTGGACTGTTTTTGGGCAGGGGGCAAGTGGCTACACCTTC. Protein product: CAWTVFGQGASGYTF.

The CDR3 reads CATSRVDSENYEQYF. Here the CDR3 DNA reads TGTGCCACCAGCAGAGTCGACAGTGAAAACTACGAGCAGTACTTC. The chain combines TRBV15 with TRBJ2-7, with D tentatively TRBD1 (5 bases). The CDR3 contains 15 residues. V lost 1 base, J lost 3 bases, and 13 bases lay in between. Germline V lookup: CDR1 LNHNV, CDR2 YYDKDF (reference sequence).